This T cell receptor beta chain was retrieved from a study of blood T cell repertoires in COVID-19. Study overall: Researchers got acute and convalescent COVID-19 samples from the United States, Italy and Spain. Sample material is recorded as cDNA or gDNA derived from T cells, B-cell-depleted T cells, or PBMCs.

In the source study's methods: Nucleated cell counts were estimated from reference gene primer amplification. Clones were read by immunoSEQ multiplex PCR, and TCRdb kept only the in-frame ones, dropping some. V and J calls and clone size come straight from that table; D and trimming were deduced from the DNA. Among roughly 270,000 clones listed, around 84% were seen once. The sample holds a few counts of this clone. Before they entered the study, exposed participants had met a COVID-19 case within 2 weeks. The CDR3 runs 15 residues. V lost 0 bases to trimming and J lost 1 base; unmatched junction nucleotides: 3. The germline gives CDR1 MNHEY, CDR2 SVGAGI.

The gene calls are TRBV6-5 and TRBJ2-7; TRBD2 matches at 7 bases. Sequencing was done on a sample of PBMCs or T cells enriched from blood (not recorded which). The receptor comes from a middle-aged man who had been exposed to COVID-19. DNA of the CDR3: TGTGCCAGCAGTTACTCGACAGCGGGATCCTACGAGCAGTACTTC. Translated: CASSYSTAGSYEQYF.